A selection of T cell receptor beta chains follows, all from one sample in a study of beta chain features in type 1 diabetes. Assay: immunoSEQ multiplex PCR; the TCRdb copy retains only in-frame clones and omits some. The profile shows some 270,000 clones, around 9.9% of them singletons. The sample comprised naive CD4+ T cells from blood. These receptors originate from a man aged 25-45 years with type 1 diabetes. Both conserved end residues are part of each CDR3. D genes are given only for firm matches. Size values are once, few and many counts, or a class for expanded clones, and some rows have none.

v_call: TRBV15
d_call: NA
j_call: TRBJ2-7
clone_size: NA
cdr3_aa: CATSRTNDRSYEQYF
cdr3_nt: TGTGCCACCAGCAGAACCAACGACAGGTCCTACGAGCAGTACTTC

v_call: TRBV5-1
d_call: TRBD1
j_call: TRBJ1-2
clone_size: NA
cdr3_aa: CASSLGQGNGYTF
cdr3_nt: TGCGCCAGCAGCTTGGGACAGGGAAACGGCTACACCTTC

v_call: TRBV9
d_call: NA
j_call: TRBJ1-1
clone_size: few
cdr3_aa: CASSVGISSRLGTEAFF
cdr3_nt: TGTGCCAGCAGCGTAGGAATTAGTAGCCGCCTAGGCACTGAAGCTTTCTTT

v_call: TRBV21-1
d_call: NA
j_call: TRBJ1-5
clone_size: NA
cdr3_aa: CASSLDRELGNQPQHF
cdr3_nt: TGTGCCAGCAGCCTCGACAGGGAGCTGGGTAATCAGCCCCAGCATTTT

v_call: TRBV28
d_call: NA
j_call: TRBJ2-7
clone_size: few
cdr3_aa: CASSLAHGAKDEQYF
cdr3_nt: TGTGCCAGCAGTTTGGCCCATGGGGCCAAAGACGAGCAGTACTTC

v_call: TRBV15
d_call: NA
j_call: TRBJ1-1
clone_size: NA
cdr3_aa: CATSREQAANTEAFF
cdr3_nt: TGTGCCACCAGCAGAGAACAGGCTGCGAACACTGAAGCTTTCTTT

v_call: TRBV7-2
d_call: NA
j_call: TRBJ2-7
clone_size: few
cdr3_aa: CASSEFTGSSYEQYF
cdr3_nt: TGTGCCAGCAGTGAGTTCACAGGGAGCTCCTACGAGCAGTACTTC

v_call: TRBV5-4
d_call: TRBD1
j_call: TRBJ2-2
clone_size: few
cdr3_aa: CASSFSLGQGTGELFF
cdr3_nt: TGTGCCAGCAGCTTCTCCCTTGGACAGGGGACCGGGGAGCTGTTTTTT

v_call: TRBV2
d_call: TRBD1
j_call: TRBJ2-7
clone_size: NA
cdr3_aa: CASSKDRGYEQYF
cdr3_nt: TGTGCCAGCAGTAAGGACAGGGGGTACGAGCAGTACTTC

v_call: TRBV27
d_call: TRBD2
j_call: TRBJ2-7
clone_size: NA
cdr3_aa: CASSFIRGGTSEQYF
cdr3_nt: TGTGCCAGCAGTTTTATCCGGGGGGGCACGTCCGAGCAGTACTTC

v_call: TRBV9
d_call: NA
j_call: TRBJ2-1
clone_size: NA
cdr3_aa: CASSVGFGYNEQFF
cdr3_nt: TGTGCCAGCAGCGTAGGTTTCGGCTACAATGAGCAGTTCTTC

v_call: TRBV2
d_call: TRBD1
j_call: TRBJ2-7
clone_size: few
cdr3_aa: CASSPGQGAREQYF
cdr3_nt: TGTGCCAGCAGTCCGGGACAGGGGGCAAGAGAGCAGTACTTC

v_call: TRBV7-3
d_call: TRBD2
j_call: TRBJ2-7
clone_size: NA
cdr3_aa: CASSPGGNEQYF
cdr3_nt: TGTGCCAGCAGCCCGGGAGGCAACGAGCAGTACTTC

v_call: TRBV2
d_call: NA
j_call: TRBJ1-3
clone_size: few
cdr3_aa: CASSSGNTIYF
cdr3_nt: TGTGCCAGCAGTAGCGGAAACACCATATATTTT

v_call: TRBV7-3
d_call: NA
j_call: TRBJ2-1
clone_size: few
cdr3_aa: CASSLGAATYNEQFF
cdr3_nt: TGTGCCAGCAGCTTAGGGGCTGCCACCTACAATGAGCAGTTCTTC

v_call: TRBV2
d_call: TRBD1
j_call: TRBJ2-1
clone_size: NA
cdr3_aa: CASSERVRGLEEFF
cdr3_nt: TGTGCCAGCAGTGAAAGAGTCAGGGGGCTGGAGGAGTTCTTC

v_call: TRBV4-1
d_call: NA
j_call: TRBJ2-5
clone_size: few
cdr3_aa: CASSQARSGETQYF
cdr3_nt: TGCGCCAGCAGCCAAGCCAGGTCTGGAGAGACCCAGTACTTC